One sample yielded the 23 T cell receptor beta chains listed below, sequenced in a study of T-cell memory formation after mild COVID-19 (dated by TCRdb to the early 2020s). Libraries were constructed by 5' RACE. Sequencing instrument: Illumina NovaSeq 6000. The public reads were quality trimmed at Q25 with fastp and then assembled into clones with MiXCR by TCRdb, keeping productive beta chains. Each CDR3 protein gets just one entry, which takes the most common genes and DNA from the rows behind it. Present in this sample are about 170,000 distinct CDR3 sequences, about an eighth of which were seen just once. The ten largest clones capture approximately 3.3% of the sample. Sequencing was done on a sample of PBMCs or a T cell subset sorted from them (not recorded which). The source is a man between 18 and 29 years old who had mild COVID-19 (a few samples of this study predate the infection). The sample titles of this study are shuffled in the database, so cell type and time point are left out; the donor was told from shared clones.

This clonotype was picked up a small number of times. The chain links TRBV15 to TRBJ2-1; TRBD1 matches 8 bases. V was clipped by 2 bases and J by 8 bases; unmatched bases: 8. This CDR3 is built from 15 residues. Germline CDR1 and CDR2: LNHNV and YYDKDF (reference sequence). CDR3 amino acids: CATSRRQGPFDEQFF. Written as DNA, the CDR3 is TGTGCCACCAGCAGAAGACAGGGGCCTTTCGATGAGCAGTTCTTC.

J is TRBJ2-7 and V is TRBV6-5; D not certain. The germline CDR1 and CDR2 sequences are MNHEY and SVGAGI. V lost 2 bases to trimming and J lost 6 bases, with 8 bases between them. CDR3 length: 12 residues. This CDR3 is CASSYGLGEQYF. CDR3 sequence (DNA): TGTGCCAGCAGTTACGGCCTCGGCGAGCAGTACTTC.

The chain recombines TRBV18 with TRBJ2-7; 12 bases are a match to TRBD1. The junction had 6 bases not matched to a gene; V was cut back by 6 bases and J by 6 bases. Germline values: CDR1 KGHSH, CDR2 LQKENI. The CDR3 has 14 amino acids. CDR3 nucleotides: TGTGCCAGCTCCCGGGGACAGGGGGCAATCGAGCAGTACGTC. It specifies CASSRGQGAIEQYV.

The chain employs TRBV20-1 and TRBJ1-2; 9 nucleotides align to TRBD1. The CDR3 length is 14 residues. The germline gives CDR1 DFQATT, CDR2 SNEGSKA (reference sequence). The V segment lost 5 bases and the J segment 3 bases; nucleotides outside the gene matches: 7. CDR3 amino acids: CSAEPGTGYYGYTF. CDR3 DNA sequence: TGCAGTGCTGAGCCCGGGACAGGGTACTATGGCTACACCTTC.

The CDR3 reads CSARWTGEKLFF. The CDR3 bases are TGCAGTGCTAGATGGACTGGCGAAAAACTGTTTTTT. This rearrangement joins TRBV20-1 to TRBJ1-4; D not resolved. The V gene lost 2 bases and the J gene lost 8 bases, with 9 bases spanning the gap. Germline V gene sequence: CDR1 DFQATT, CDR2 SNEGSKA (reference sequence). The CDR3 extends over 12 amino acids.

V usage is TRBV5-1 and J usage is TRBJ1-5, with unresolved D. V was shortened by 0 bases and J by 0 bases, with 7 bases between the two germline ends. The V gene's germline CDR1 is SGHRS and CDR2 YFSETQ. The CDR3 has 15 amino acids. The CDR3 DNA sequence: TGCGCCAGCAGCTTGGACAGTAATAGCAATCAGCCCCAGCATTTT. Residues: CASSLDSNSNQPQHF.

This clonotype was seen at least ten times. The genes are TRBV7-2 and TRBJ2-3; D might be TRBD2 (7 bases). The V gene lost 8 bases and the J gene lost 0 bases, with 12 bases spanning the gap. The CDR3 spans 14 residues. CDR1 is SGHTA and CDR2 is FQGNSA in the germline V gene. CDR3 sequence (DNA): TGTGCCAGCGGCCGGGGGGCCAGCACAGATACGCAGTATTTT. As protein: CASGRGASTDTQYF.

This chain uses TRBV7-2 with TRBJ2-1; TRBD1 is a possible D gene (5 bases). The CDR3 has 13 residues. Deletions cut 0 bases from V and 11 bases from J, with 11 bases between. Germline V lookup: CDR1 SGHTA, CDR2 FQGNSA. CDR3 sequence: CASSLAKTAKQFF. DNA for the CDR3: TGTGCCAGCAGCTTAGCGAAGACAGCAAAGCAGTTCTTC.

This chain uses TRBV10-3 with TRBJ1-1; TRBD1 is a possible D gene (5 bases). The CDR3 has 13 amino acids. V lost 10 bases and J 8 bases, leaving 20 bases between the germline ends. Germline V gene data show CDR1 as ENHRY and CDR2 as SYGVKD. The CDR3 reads CATTGTGYTEAFF. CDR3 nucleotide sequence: TGTGCCACGACCGGGACCGGGTATACCGAAGCTTTCTTT.

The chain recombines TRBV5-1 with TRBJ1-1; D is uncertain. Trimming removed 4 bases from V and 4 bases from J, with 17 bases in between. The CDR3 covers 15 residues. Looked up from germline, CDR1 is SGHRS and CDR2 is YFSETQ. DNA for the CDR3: TGCGCCAGCAGCCAGATGGGTGTCGGAGGCACTGAAGCTTTCTTT. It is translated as CASSQMGVGGTEAFF.

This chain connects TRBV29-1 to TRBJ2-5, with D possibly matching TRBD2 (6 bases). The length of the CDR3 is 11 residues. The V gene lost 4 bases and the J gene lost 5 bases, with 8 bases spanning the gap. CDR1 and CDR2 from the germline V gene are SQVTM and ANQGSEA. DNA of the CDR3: TGCAGCGTTGTTGCGGGGGAGACCCAGTACTTC. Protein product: CSVVAGETQYF.

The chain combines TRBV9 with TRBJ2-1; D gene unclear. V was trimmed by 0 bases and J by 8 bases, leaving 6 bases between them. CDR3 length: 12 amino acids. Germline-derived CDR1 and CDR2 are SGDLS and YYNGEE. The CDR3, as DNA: TGTGCCAGCAGCGTAGGGGTAGATGAGCAGTTCTTC. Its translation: CASSVGVDEQFF.

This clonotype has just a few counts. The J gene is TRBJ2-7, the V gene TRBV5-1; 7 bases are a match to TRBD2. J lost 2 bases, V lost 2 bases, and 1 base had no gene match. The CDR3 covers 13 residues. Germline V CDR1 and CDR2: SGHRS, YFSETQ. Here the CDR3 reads CASSLSGTYEQYF. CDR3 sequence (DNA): TGCGCCAGCAGCTTAAGCGGGACCTACGAGCAGTACTTC.

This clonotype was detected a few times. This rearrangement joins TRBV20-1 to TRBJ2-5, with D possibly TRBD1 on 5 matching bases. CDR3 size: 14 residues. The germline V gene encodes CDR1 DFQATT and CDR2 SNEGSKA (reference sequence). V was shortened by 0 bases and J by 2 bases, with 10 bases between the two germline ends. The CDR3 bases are TGCAGTGCTAGAGATTTTGCAGGGCAAGAGACCCAGTACTTC. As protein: CSARDFAGQETQYF.

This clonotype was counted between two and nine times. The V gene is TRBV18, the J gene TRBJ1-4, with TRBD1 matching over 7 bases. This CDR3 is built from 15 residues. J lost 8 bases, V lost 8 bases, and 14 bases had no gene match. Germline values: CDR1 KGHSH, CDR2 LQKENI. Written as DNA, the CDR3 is TGTGCCAGCCGACTGCGACAGGGCGAAGGAGAAAAACTGTTTTTT. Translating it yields CASRLRQGEGEKLFF.

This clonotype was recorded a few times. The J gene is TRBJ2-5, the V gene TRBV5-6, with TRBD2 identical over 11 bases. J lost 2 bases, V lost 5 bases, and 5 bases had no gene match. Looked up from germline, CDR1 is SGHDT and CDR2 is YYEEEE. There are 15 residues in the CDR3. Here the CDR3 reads CASRGTSGWQETQYF. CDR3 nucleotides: TGTGCCAGCAGAGGGACTAGCGGTTGGCAAGAGACCCAGTACTTC. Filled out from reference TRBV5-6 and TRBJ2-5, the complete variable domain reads DAGVTQSPTHLIKTRGQQVTLRCSPKSGHDTVSWYQQALGQGPQFIFQYYEEEERQRGNFPDRFSGHQFPNYSSELNVNALLLGDSALYLCASRGTSGWQETQYFGPGTRLLVL.

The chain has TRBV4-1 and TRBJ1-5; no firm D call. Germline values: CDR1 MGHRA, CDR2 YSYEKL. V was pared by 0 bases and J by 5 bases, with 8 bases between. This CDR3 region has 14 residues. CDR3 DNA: TGCGCCAGCAGCCAAGATCCAGACCATCAGCCCCAGCATTTT. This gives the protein CASSQDPDHQPQHF.

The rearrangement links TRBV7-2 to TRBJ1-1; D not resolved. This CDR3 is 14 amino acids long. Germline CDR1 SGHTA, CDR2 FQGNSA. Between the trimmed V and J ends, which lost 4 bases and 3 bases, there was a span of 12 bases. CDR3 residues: CASSSLLRDTEAFF. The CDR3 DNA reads TGTGCCAGCAGCTCCCTGCTCCGGGACACTGAAGCTTTCTTT.

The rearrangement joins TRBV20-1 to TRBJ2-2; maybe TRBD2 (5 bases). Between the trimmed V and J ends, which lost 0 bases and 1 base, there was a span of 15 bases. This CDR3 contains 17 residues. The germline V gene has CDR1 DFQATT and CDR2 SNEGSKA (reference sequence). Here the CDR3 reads CSARDVLSGGNTGELFF. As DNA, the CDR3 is TGCAGTGCTAGAGATGTGTTGAGCGGCGGGAACACCGGGGAGCTGTTTTTT.

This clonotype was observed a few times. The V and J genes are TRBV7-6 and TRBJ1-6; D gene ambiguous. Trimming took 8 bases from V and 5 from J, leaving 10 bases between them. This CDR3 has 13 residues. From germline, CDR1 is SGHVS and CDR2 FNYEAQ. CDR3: CASGPFHNSPLHF. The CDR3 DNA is TGTGCCAGCGGGCCGTTCCATAATTCACCCCTCCACTTT.

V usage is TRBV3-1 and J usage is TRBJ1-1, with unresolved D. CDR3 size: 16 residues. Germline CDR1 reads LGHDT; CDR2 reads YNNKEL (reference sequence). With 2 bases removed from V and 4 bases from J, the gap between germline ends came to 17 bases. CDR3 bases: TGTGCCAGCAGCCAAAAGTATCTGAGCTGGACCACTGAAGCTTTCTTT. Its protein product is CASSQKYLSWTTEAFF.

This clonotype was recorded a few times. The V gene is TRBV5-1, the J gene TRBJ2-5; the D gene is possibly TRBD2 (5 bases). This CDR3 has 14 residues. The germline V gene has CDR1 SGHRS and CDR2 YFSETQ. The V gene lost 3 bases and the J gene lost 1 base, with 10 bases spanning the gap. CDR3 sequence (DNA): TGCGCCAGCAGCTATCGGGGATCCCAAGAGACCCAGTACTTC. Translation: CASSYRGSQETQYF.

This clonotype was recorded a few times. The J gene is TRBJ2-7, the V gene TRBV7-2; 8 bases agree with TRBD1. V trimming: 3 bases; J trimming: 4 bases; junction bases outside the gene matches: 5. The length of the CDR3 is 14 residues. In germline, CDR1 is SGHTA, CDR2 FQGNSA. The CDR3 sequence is CASSLGGQGYEQYV. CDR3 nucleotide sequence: TGTGCCAGCAGCTTGGGAGGACAGGGATACGAGCAGTACGTC.